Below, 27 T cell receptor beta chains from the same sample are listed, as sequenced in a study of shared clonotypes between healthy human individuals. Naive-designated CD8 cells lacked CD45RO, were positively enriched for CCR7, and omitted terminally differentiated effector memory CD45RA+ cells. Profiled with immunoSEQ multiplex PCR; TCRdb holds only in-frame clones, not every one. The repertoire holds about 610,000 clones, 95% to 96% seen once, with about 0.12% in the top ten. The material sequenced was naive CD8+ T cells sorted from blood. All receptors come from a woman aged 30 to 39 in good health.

The CDR3 sequence is CASMQDSNYNEQFF. The CDR3 nucleotides are TGTGCCAGTATGCAGGACAGCAACTACAATGAGCAGTTCTTC. The J gene is TRBJ2-1, the V gene TRBV19, with a weak D call TRBD1 (6 bases). Between the trimmed V and J ends, which lost 7 bases and 3 bases, there was a span of 13 bases. Germline V gene sequence: CDR1 LNHDA, CDR2 SQIVND (reference sequence). There are 14 residues in the CDR3. The complete variable domain, with remaining parts taken from reference TRBV19 and TRBJ2-1, reads DGGITQSPKYLFRKEGQNVTLSCEQNLNHDAMYWYRQDPGQGLRLIYYSQIVNDFQKGDIAEGYSVSREKKESFPLTVTSAQKNPTAFYLCASMQDSNYNEQFFGPGTRLTVL.

The CDR3 bases are TGTGCCAGCAATCAGGCGAACACCGGGGAGCTGTTTTTT. Protein product: CASNQANTGELFF. V gene TRBV27 combines with J gene TRBJ2-2; no firm D call. CDR3 size: 13 residues. Germline lookup yields CDR1 MNHEY and CDR2 SMNVEV (reference sequence). With 7 bases removed from V and 0 bases from J, the gap between germline ends came to 6 bases.

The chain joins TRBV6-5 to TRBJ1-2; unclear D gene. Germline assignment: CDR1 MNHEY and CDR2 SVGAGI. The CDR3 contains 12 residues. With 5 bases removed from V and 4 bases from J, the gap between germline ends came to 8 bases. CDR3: CASSQHPYGYTF. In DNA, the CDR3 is TGTGCCAGCAGTCAGCACCCCTATGGCTACACCTTC.

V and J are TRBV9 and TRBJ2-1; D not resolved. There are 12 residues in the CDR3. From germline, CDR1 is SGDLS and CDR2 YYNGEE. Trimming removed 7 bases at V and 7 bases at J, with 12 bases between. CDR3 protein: CASESLGNEQFF. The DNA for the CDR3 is TGTGCCAGCGAATCACTGGGGAATGAGCAGTTCTTC.

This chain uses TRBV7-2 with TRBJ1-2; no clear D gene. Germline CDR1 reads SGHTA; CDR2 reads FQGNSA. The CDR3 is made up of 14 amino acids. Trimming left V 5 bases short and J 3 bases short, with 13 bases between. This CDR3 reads CASSPDGVYYGYTF. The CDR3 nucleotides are TGTGCCAGCAGCCCAGATGGCGTTTACTATGGCTACACCTTC.

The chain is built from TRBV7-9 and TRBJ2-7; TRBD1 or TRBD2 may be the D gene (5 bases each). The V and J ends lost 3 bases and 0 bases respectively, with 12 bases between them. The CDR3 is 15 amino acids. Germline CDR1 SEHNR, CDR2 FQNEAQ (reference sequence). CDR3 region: CASSFGGPSSYEQYF. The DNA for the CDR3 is TGTGCCAGCAGCTTTGGGGGTCCAAGCTCCTACGAGCAGTACTTC.

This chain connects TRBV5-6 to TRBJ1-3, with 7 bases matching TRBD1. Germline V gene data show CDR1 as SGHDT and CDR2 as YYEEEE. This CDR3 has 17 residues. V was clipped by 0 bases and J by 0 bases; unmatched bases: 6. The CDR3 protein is CASSLAGTAISGNTIYF. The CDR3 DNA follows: TGTGCCAGCAGCTTGGCCGGGACAGCCATCTCTGGAAACACCATATATTTT.

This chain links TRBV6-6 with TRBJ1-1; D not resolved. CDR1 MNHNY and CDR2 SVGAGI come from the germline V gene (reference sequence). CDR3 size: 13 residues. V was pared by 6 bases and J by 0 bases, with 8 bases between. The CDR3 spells CASRPTVNTEAFF. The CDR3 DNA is TGTGCCAGCAGACCGACGGTGAACACTGAAGCTTTCTTT.

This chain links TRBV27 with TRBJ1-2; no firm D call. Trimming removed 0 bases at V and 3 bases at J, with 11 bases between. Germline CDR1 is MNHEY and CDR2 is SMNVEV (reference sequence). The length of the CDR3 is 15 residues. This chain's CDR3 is CASSLSIWGDYGYTF. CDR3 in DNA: TGTGCCAGCAGTTTATCGATTTGGGGAGACTATGGCTACACCTTC.

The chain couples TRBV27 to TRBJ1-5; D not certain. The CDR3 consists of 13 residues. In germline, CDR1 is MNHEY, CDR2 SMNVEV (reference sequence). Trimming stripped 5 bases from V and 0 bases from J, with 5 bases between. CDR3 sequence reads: CASSPTSNQPQHF. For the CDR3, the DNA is TGTGCCAGCAGTCCGACTAGCAATCAGCCCCAGCATTTT.

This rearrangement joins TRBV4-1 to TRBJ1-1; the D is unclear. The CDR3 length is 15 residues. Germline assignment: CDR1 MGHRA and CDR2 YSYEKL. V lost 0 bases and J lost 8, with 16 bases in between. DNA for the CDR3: TGCGCCAGCAGCCAAGATTACGTAACTTCCCTGGAAGCTTTCTTT. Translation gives CASSQDYVTSLEAFF.

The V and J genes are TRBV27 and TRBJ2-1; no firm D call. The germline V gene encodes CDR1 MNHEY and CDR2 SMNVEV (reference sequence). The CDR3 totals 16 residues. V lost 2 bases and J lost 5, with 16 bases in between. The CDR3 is CASSLIVPTPDNEQFF. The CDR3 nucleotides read TGTGCCAGCAGTTTAATAGTACCAACTCCCGACAATGAGCAGTTCTTC.

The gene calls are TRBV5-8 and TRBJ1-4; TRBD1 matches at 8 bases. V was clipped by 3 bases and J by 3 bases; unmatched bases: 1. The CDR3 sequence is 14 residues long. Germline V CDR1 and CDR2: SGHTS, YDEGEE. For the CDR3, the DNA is TGTGCCAGCAGCTGGACAGGGCCTAATGAAAAACTGTTTTTT. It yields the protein CASSWTGPNEKLFF.

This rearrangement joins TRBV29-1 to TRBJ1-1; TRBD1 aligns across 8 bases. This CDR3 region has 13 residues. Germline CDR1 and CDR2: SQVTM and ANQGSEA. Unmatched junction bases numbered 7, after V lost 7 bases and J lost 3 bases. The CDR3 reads CSAGGMGDTEAFF. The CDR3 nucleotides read TGCAGCGCAGGGGGCATGGGAGACACTGAAGCTTTCTTT.

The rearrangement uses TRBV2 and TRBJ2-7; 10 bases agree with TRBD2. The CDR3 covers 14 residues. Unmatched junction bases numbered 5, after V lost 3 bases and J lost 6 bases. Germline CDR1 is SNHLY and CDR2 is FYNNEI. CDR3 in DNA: TGTGCCAGCAGTGATCTAGCGGGAGCCCCCGAGCAGTACTTC. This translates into CASSDLAGAPEQYF.

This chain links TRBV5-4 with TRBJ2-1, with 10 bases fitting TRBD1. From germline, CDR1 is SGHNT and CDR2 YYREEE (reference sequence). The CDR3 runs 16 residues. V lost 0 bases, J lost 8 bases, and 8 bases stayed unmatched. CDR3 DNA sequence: TGTGCCAGCAGCTTGGCTCGGTGGGACAGGGGCGATGAGCAGTTCTTC. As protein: CASSLARWDRGDEQFF.

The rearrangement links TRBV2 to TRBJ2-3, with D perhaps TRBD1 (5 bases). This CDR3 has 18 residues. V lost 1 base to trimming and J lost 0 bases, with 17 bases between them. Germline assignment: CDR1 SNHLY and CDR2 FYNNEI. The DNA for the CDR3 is TGTGCCAGCAGTGAAGAGGTAGGGGATCTGCGTAGCACAGATACGCAGTATTTT. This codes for CASSEEVGDLRSTDTQYF.

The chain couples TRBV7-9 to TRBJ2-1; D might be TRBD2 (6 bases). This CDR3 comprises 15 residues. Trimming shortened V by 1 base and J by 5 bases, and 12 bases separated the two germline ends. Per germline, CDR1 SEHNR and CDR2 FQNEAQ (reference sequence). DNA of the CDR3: TGTGCCAGCAGCTTAGTGTCGGGAGTAAACAATGAGCAGTTCTTC. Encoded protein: CASSLVSGVNNEQFF. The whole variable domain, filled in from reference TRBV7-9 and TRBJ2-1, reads DTGVSQNPRHKITKRGQNVTFRCDPISEHNRLYWYRQTLGQGPEFLTYFQNEAQLEKSRLLSDRFSAERPKGSFSTLEIQRTEQGDSAMYLCASSLVSGVNNEQFFGPGTRLTVL.

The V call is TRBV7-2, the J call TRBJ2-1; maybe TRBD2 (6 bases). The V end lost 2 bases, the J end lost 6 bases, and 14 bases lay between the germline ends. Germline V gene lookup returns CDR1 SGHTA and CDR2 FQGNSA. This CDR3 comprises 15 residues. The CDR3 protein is CASSLRRASPNEQFF. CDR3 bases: TGTGCCAGCAGCTTACGGAGGGCCTCCCCCAATGAGCAGTTCTTC.

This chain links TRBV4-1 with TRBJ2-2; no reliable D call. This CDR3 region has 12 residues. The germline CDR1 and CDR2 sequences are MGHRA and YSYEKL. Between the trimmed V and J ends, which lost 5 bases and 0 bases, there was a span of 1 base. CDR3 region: CASSTNTGELFF. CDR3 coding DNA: TGCGCCAGCAGCACGAACACCGGGGAGCTGTTTTTT.

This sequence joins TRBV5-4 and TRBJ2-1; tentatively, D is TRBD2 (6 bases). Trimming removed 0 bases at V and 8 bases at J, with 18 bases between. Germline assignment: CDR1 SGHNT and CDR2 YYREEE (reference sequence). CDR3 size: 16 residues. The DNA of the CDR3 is TGTGCCAGCAGCTTGGTGGGGGGTTACCCCTCCGATGAGCAGTTCTTC. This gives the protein CASSLVGGYPSDEQFF.

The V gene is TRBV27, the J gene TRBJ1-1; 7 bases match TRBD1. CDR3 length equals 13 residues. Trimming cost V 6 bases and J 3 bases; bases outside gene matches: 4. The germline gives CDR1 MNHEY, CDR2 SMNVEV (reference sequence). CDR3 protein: CASRTGLDTEAFF. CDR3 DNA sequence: TGTGCCAGCAGGACAGGGTTGGACACTGAAGCTTTCTTT.

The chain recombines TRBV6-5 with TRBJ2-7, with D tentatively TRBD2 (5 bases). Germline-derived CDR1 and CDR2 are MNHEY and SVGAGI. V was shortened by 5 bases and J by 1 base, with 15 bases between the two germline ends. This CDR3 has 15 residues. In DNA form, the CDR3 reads TGTGCCAGCAGTACGGGCGGAGGCCTATCCTACGAGCAGTACTTC. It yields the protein CASSTGGGLSYEQYF.

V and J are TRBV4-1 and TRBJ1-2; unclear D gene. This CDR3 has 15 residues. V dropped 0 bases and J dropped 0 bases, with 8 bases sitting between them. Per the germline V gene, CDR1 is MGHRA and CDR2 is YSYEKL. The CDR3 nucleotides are TGCGCCAGCAGCCAAGATTTCAACTCTAACTATGGCTACACCTTC. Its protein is CASSQDFNSNYGYTF.

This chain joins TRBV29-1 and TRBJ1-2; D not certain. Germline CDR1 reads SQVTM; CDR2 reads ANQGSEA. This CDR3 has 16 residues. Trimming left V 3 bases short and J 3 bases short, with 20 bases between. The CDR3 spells CSVENPGGGLYYGYTF. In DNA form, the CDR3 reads TGCAGCGTTGAGAATCCAGGCGGAGGATTATACTATGGCTACACCTTC.

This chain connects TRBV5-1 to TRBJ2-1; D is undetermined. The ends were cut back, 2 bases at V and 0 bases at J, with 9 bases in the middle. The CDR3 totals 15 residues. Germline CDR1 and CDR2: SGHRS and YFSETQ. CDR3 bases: TGCGCCAGCAGCTTTTCCCTAAGCTCCTACAATGAGCAGTTCTTC. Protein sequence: CASSFSLSSYNEQFF.

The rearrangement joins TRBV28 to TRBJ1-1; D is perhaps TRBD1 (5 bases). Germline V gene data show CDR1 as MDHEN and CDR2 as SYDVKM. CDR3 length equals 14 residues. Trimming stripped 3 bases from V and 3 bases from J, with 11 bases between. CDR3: CASSLKGKHTEAFF. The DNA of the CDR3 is TGTGCCAGCAGTTTGAAGGGGAAGCACACTGAAGCTTTCTTT.